What follows are 5 T cell receptor beta chains derived from one specimen sequenced in a study of blood T cell repertoires in COVID-19. Here immunoSEQ multiplex PCR was the method, and the copy in TCRdb shows in-frame clones only, minus some. The sample includes 40,000 to 50,000 clones, about nine tenths seen only once; the top ten take approximately 21%. Sample: peripheral blood. The source is a middle-aged man with active COVID-19.

The V call is TRBV30, the J call TRBJ1-4; D unresolved. This CDR3 is 14 amino acids long. Germline V CDR1 and CDR2: GTSNPN, SVGIG (reference sequence). V dropped 3 bases and J dropped 2 bases, with 10 bases sitting between them. Here the CDR3 reads CAWRRRGTNEKLFF. DNA for the CDR3: TGTGCCTGGAGACGCAGAGGGACTAATGAAAAACTGTTTTTT.

V is TRBV5-1 and J is TRBJ1-6; D is perhaps TRBD1 (6 bases). CDR1 and CDR2 from the germline V gene are SGHRS and YFSETQ. CDR3 size: 14 residues. V shed 1 base and J shed 7 bases, with 9 bases lying between them. The CDR3 region is CASSLLGHNSPLHF. The CDR3 DNA reads as TGCGCCAGCAGCTTGCTGGGACACAATTCACCCCTCCACTTT.

The chain joins TRBV18 to TRBJ2-7, with 7 nucleotides matching TRBD2. J gave up 7 bases and V 5 bases, and 8 bases lay outside the gene matches. Germline V gene data show CDR1 as KGHSH and CDR2 as LQKENI. This CDR3 is 13 amino acids long. The chain's CDR3 is CASSGAGEGEQYF. The CDR3 DNA reads as TGTGCCAGCTCAGGGGCGGGAGAAGGGGAGCAGTACTTC.

The V and J genes are TRBV28 and TRBJ1-6; D unclear. The V end was cut by 5 bases, the J end by 11 bases, with 13 bases between. Germline V gene data show CDR1 as MDHEN and CDR2 as SYDVKM. The CDR3 totals 13 residues. CDR3 coding DNA: TGTGCCAGCAGTCCCCTGGTTACGGCACCCCTCCACTTT. The encoded protein is CASSPLVTAPLHF. Based on the CDR3 plus reference TRBV28 and TRBJ1-6, the full variable domain is DVKVTQSSRYLVKRTGEKVFLECVQDMDHENMFWYRQDPGLGLRLIYFSYDVKMKEKGDIPEGYSVSREKKERFSLILESASTNQTSMYLCASSPLVTAPLHFGNGTRLTVT.

This clone occurred a few times. CDR3 nucleotides: TGTGCCAGTAGTCTCTCGGTCCCCTCCTACGAGCAGTACTTC. Translated: CASSLSVPSYEQYF. This chain uses TRBV19 with TRBJ2-7; D is unresolved. Trimming stripped 5 bases from V and 0 bases from J, with 11 bases between. This CDR3 has 14 amino acids. Germline loops: CDR1 LNHDA, CDR2 SQIVND (reference sequence).